The present T cell receptor beta chain was sequenced within a study of a mutant IDH1 vaccine in newly diagnosed glioma (dated by TCRdb to the early 2020s). Background on the whole study: Of the 32 patients who were treated, about 62% were male and roughly 38% were female, and the mean age was around 40 years. Prior to enrollment, standard therapy consisting of radiotherapy alone, temozolomide alone, or radiochemotherapy with temozolomide had been administered to patients, with the combination being received by most patients. Six visits were used for peripheral blood collection: V03 (baseline), V05, V07, V10, V12 and V13. For exploratory analyses, longitudinal TCRB deep sequencing was carried out in around 26 treated patients wherever samples were available.

Study-wide conclusions, independent of this receptor: No apparent relationship was observed between pseudoprogression and alterations in the top peripheral T cell clonotypes detected by TCRB sequencing. Across multiple MHC alleles, vaccine-induced immune responses were seen in around 93% of patients. According to the authors, sample limitations meant that analyses of patient blood samples could not be reproduced. Selection of PBMC samples for TCRB deep sequencing was based on availability.

As regards this clone: Its target antigen remains unknown. Base qualities are not recorded, but no much larger clone differs from it by a single base.

Libraries were built with the immunoSEQ multiplex PCR assay. Rearranged TCR beta chain sequences were amplified using the hsTCRB Kit according to the manufacturer's protocol. TCRB libraries were sequenced on an Illumina MiSeq. The authors' pipeline ran thus. Demultiplexing, trimming and gene mapping were performed with the kit vendor's proprietary platform. The table was pulled from immuneACCESS by TCRdb, which kept in-frame rearrangements only. Such tables lose some clones; where checked, under half of the loss comes from unresolved V genes, and the rest has no known cause. From that table come the V and J calls and clone size; the DNA was used to work out D and trimming. This sample gives roughly 35,000 clones in total; 88% of them show up just once. 4.8% of the sample is taken by the ten largest. The sample's time point, from its label and the paper: baseline, week 1 (first vaccination visit). The treatment or condition label of this sample denotes: pre-vaccination baseline after standard-of-care therapy. Newly diagnosed WHO grade 3 or 4 IDH1-mutant astrocytomas showing loss of nuclear ATRX were present in the donors. The samples were drawn from NOA16, a multicentre, single-arm, open-label phase I trial in Germany that tested a mutant IDH1 peptide vaccine in humans for the first time. Blood drawn at visit V03 was used as the baseline sample for immunogenicity testing. Genomic DNA for TCRB sequencing was isolated from EDTA blood with the DNeasy Blood and Tissue Kit.

Spanning cysteine to phenylalanine, the CDR3 consists of 13 amino acids. The only DNA kept is the CDR3, 39 bases in frame from the first base. A distance of 8 bases separates the germline ends of V and J, which lose 2 bases and 7 bases respectively. CDR1 and CDR2, looked up from the germline V gene, are MRHNA and SNTAGT. The chain is encoded by TRBV6-4 joined to TRBJ2-2; the D gene cannot be resolved reliably. This receptor was obtained from a woman between 40 and 55 years old with glioma. Sequencing used PBMCs, obtained from a glioma patient treated with radiotherapy, temozolomide or both. The base sequence is TGTGCCAGCAGTGACGTATACAGCGGGGAGCTGTTTTTT. Its product reads: CASSDVYSGELFF.